One sample yielded the 21 T cell receptor beta chains listed below, sequenced in a study of blood T cell repertoires in COVID-19. Assay used: immunoSEQ multiplex PCR; TCRdb lists only in-frame clones, some missing. Seen here are approximately 390,000 clones, over 75% observed once, and the top ten hold about 2.1%. The source material was PBMCs or T cells enriched from blood (not recorded which). The receptors come from a woman in her thirties or forties with acute COVID-19.

This clone appeared once. This chain joins TRBV19 and TRBJ1-5; D call uncertain. Trimming stripped 4 bases from V and 0 bases from J, with 16 bases between. CDR3 length equals 17 residues. Germline V gene sequence: CDR1 LNHDA, CDR2 SQIVND (reference sequence). CDR3 sequence (DNA): TGTGCCAGTAGTACAGACACACCCTACTATAGCAATCAGCCCCAGCATTTT. This sequence encodes CASSTDTPYYSNQPQHF.

Only one count was recorded for this clone. The chain couples TRBV18 to TRBJ1-2; 7 nucleotides match TRBD1. With V trimmed by 5 bases and J by 0 bases, 12 bases remained unmatched. The germline V gene has CDR1 KGHSH and CDR2 LQKENI. The CDR3 has 17 amino acids. The CDR3 spells CASSALFGTDTNYGYTF. Written as DNA, the CDR3 is TGTGCCAGCTCAGCCCTTTTCGGGACAGATACTAACTATGGCTACACCTTC.

This clone was counted once. The chain couples TRBV2 to TRBJ2-7, with D possibly matching TRBD1 (5 bases). V was clipped by 3 bases and J by 6 bases, with 21 bases between them. Looked up from germline, CDR1 is SNHLY and CDR2 is FYNNEI. CDR3 length: 16 residues. The CDR3 region is CASSDTPDIPISEQYF. The CDR3 DNA sequence: TGTGCCAGCAGTGACACCCCGGACATCCCGATCAGCGAGCAGTACTTC.

The J gene is TRBJ2-2, the V gene TRBV5-6; D unclear. The CDR3 consists of 13 residues. CDR1 and CDR2 (germline): SGHDT, YYEEEE. Trimming cost V 4 bases and J 1 base, with 5 bases left between them. CDR3 nucleotides: TGTGCCAGCAGCAACTGGAACACCGGGGAGCTGTTTTTT. Its translation: CASSNWNTGELFF.

This chain links TRBV10-3 with TRBJ1-4; possible D gene TRBD1, 5 bases. Germline V CDR1 and CDR2: ENHRY, SYGVKD. Trimming left V 5 bases short and J 8 bases short, with 12 bases between. CDR3 size: 13 residues. In DNA, the CDR3 is TGTGCCATCAGTTTGTCGGGGGACGAAAAACTGTTTTTT. It encodes CAISLSGDEKLFF.

J is TRBJ1-6 and V is TRBV7-9, with 9 bases that match TRBD1. Losses at the gene ends were 0 bases for V and 7 bases for J; bases not matched to a gene: 7. The CDR3 contains 17 residues. CDR1 SEHNR and CDR2 FQNEAQ come from the germline V gene (reference sequence). The CDR3 spells CASSLASTGGVNSPLHF. The CDR3 DNA sequence: TGTGCCAGCAGCTTAGCCTCGACAGGGGGAGTGAATTCACCCCTCCACTTT.

At least ten counts were recorded for this clone. The chain has TRBV7-6 and TRBJ1-3, with TRBD1 as a possible D gene (5 bases). The V end was cut by 0 bases, the J end by 1 base, with 10 bases between. The germline V gene has CDR1 SGHVS and CDR2 FNYEAQ. CDR3 length equals 16 residues. This chain's CDR3 is CASSLAWGRSGNTIYF. Written as DNA, the CDR3 is TGTGCCAGCAGCTTAGCGTGGGGCAGGTCTGGAAACACCATATATTTT.

V gene TRBV5-1 combines with J gene TRBJ1-3, with D possibly matching TRBD1 (5 bases). Germline lookup yields CDR1 SGHRS and CDR2 YFSETQ. With 0 bases removed from V and 0 bases from J, the gap between germline ends came to 10 bases. The CDR3 is 16 amino acids. The CDR3: CASSLEVTGSGNTIYF. Here the CDR3 DNA reads TGCGCCAGCAGCTTGGAGGTCACAGGCTCTGGAAACACCATATATTTT.

The table lists this clone with a few counts. V usage is TRBV2 and J usage is TRBJ1-4; no reliable D call. This CDR3 is built from 14 residues. Per the germline V gene, CDR1 is SNHLY and CDR2 is FYNNEI. V was pared by 6 bases and J by 2 bases, with 10 bases between. CDR3 sequence reads: CASSPRSTNEKLFF. The CDR3 DNA follows: TGTGCCAGCAGCCCCAGGTCCACTAATGAAAAACTGTTTTTT. The full variable domain, with the rest looked up from reference TRBV2 and TRBJ1-4, is EPEVTQTPSHQVTQMGQEVILRCVPISNHLYFYWYRQILGQKVEFLVSFYNNEISEKSEIFDDQFSVERPDGSNFTLKIRSTKLEDSAMYFCASSPRSTNEKLFFGSGTQLSVL.

V gene TRBV21-1 combines with J gene TRBJ1-1; the D call of TRBD1 is as the table states it, not checked on the DNA. TRBV21-1 constitutes a pseudogene. The CDR3 extends over 16 amino acids. The DNA for the CDR3 is TGTGCCAGCAGCAAAGGACGGCAGGGTAGAGACACTGAAGCTTTCTTT. This codes for CASSKGRQGRDTEAFF.

This chain connects TRBV7-9 to TRBJ2-3, with TRBD2 identical over 8 bases. The J segment lost 1 base and the V segment lost 7 bases, leaving 13 bases of the junction unmatched. Germline V lookup: CDR1 SEHNR, CDR2 FQNEAQ (reference sequence). CDR3 size: 17 residues. CDR3 protein: CASNIPPRGGGTDTQYF. Written as DNA, the CDR3 is TGTGCCAGCAACATTCCCCCCCGGGGGGGCGGCACAGATACGCAGTATTTT.

The chain recombines TRBV2 with TRBJ2-2, with D perhaps TRBD2 (5 bases). The V end was cut by 6 bases, the J end by 4 bases, with 9 bases between. The V gene's germline CDR1 is SNHLY and CDR2 FYNNEI. The CDR3 runs 13 residues. CDR3 protein: CASRSGLTGELFF. The CDR3 coding sequence is TGTGCCAGCAGGTCCGGACTCACCGGGGAGCTGTTTTTT. The full variable domain, with the rest looked up from reference TRBV2 and TRBJ2-2, is EPEVTQTPSHQVTQMGQEVILRCVPISNHLYFYWYRQILGQKVEFLVSFYNNEISEKSEIFDDQFSVERPDGSNFTLKIRSTKLEDSAMYFCASRSGLTGELFFGEGSRLTVL.

The chain is built from TRBV4-1 and TRBJ1-2; unclear D gene. The CDR3 spans 12 residues. V lost 3 bases and J lost 6, with 8 bases in between. Germline CDR1 is MGHRA and CDR2 is YSYEKL. The CDR3 sequence: CASSHLGDGYTF. In DNA, the CDR3 is TGCGCCAGCAGCCACCTCGGGGATGGCTACACCTTC.

The rearrangement links TRBV30 to TRBJ1-1; D not resolved. The ends were cut back, 2 bases at V and 4 bases at J, with 11 bases in the middle. CDR1 and CDR2 from the germline V gene are GTSNPN and SVGIG (reference sequence). The CDR3 has 13 amino acids. The CDR3 sequence is CAWSLTGITEAFF. CDR3 bases: TGTGCCTGGAGTTTGACCGGGATCACTGAAGCTTTCTTT.

The V gene is TRBV12-3 or TRBV12-4, the J gene TRBJ2-3; no definite D call. V lost 5 bases, J lost 6 bases, and 6 bases lay in between. The length of the CDR3 is 11 residues. The CDR3 reads CASSAWDTQYF. The CDR3 bases are TGTGCCAGCAGTGCGTGGGATACGCAGTATTTT.

The rearrangement joins TRBV9 to TRBJ2-1, with 8 bases that match TRBD2. Germline CDR1 reads SGDLS; CDR2 reads YYNGEE. Trimming took 3 bases from V and 4 from J; bases not matched to a gene: 9. The CDR3 contains 16 residues. The CDR3 here is CASSADAGGPYNEQFF. Here the CDR3 DNA reads TGTGCCAGCAGCGCCGACGCGGGGGGCCCTTACAATGAGCAGTTCTTC.

V gene TRBV5-1 combines with J gene TRBJ1-2, with TRBD1 matching 7 bases. This CDR3 contains 13 residues. With 8 bases clipped from V and 0 bases from J, the junction kept 4 bases outside the gene matches. Germline V CDR1 and CDR2: SGHRS, YFSETQ. The CDR3 loop reads CASRTGANYGYTF. Here the CDR3 DNA reads TGCGCCAGTCGGACAGGAGCTAACTATGGCTACACCTTC.

The rearrangement links TRBV4-1 to TRBJ1-6, with 10 positions matching TRBD1. Trimming took 1 base from V and 7 from J; bases not matched to a gene: 4. Per the germline V gene, CDR1 is MGHRA and CDR2 is YSYEKL. The CDR3 covers 16 residues. The CDR3 nucleotides are TGCGCCAGCAGCCAAGGGTGGACAGGGGGAAATTCACCCCTCCACTTT. This codes for CASSQGWTGGNSPLHF.

The chain recombines TRBV19 with TRBJ2-1, with 7 bases fitting TRBD1. The CDR3 has 13 residues. The J segment lost 7 bases and the V segment lost 6 bases, leaving 6 bases of the junction unmatched. Germline CDR1 and CDR2: LNHDA and SQIVND (reference sequence). The CDR3 region has the DNA TGTGCCAGTAGGGGGGCAGGGGGAAATGAGCAGTTCTTC. Its protein product is CASRGAGGNEQFF.

The chain recombines TRBV9 with TRBJ1-6; perhaps TRBD1 as D (5 bases). This CDR3 is 15 amino acids long. The germline V gene has CDR1 SGDLS and CDR2 YYNGEE. The V and J ends lost 0 bases and 5 bases respectively, with 9 bases between them. The CDR3 loop is CASSVGQFHNSPLHF. For the CDR3, the DNA is TGTGCCAGCAGCGTAGGACAGTTTCATAATTCACCCCTCCACTTT.

This CDR3 is CASSDRGLGYGYTF. CDR3 DNA: TGCGCCAGCAGTGATAGGGGCCTGGGGTATGGCTACACCTTC. The genes are TRBV10-1 and TRBJ1-2; TRBD1 is a possible D gene (5 bases). Trimming shortened V by 3 bases and J by 5 bases, and 13 bases separated the two germline ends. Germline CDR1 WNHNN, CDR2 SYGVQD (reference sequence). The CDR3 consists of 14 residues.